A single sample gave rise to the 10 T cell receptor beta chains below, sequenced in a study of metastatic and nonmetastatic thyroid tumors. Thyroid surgery was preceded by no treatment in any patient. TCRdb recomputed clones from the PCR reads via MiXCR. This sample yields over 70,000 clones, of which roughly 18% are seen a single time; roughly 12% belongs to the top ten. The specimen was blood. Receptor source: a female donor with papillary thyroid cancer or a benign thyroid nodule (not recorded which). Some clones in this sample may be carry-over from other donors' samples.

This clone has at least ten counts. The V call is TRBV7-3, the J call TRBJ2-1; 8 bases are shared with TRBD2. V dropped 4 bases and J dropped 5; count of bases not matched to a gene: 7. From germline, CDR1 is SGHTA and CDR2 FQGTGA. The CDR3 loop spans 15 amino acids. The CDR3 bases are TGTGCCAGCAGCTCCATAGCGGGAAGCGACAATGAGCAGTTCTTC. This translates into CASSSIAGSDNEQFF.

The rearrangement uses TRBV6-2 or TRBV6-3 and TRBJ2-7, with 10 bases lining up with TRBD1. The trim removed 6 bases at V and 0 bases at J, leaving 11 bases unmatched. The CDR3 runs to 17 residues. Per germline, CDR1 MNHEY and CDR2 SVGEGT. CDR3 coding DNA: TGTGCCAGCAGGAGCCGGGACAGGGGTATTTTCTCCTACGAGCAGTACTTC. This sequence encodes CASRSRDRGIFSYEQYF.

This clone was seen ten or more times. The CDR3 nucleotides are TGTGCCAGCAGCTTAGTGGCGGGAATTCTCTCGGGGACAGATACGCAGTATTTT. Translating gives CASSLVAGILSGTDTQYF. V gene TRBV7-6 combines with J gene TRBJ2-3, with a possible D match to TRBD2 (6 bases). V was shortened by 1 base and J by 3 bases, with 20 bases between the two germline ends. Germline CDR1 is SGHVS and CDR2 is FNYEAQ. This CDR3 region has 18 residues. Variable domain in full (rest from reference TRBV7-6 and TRBJ2-3): GAGVSQSPRYKVTKRGQDVALRCDPISGHVSLYWYRQALGQGPEFLTYFNYEAQQDKSGLPNDRFSAERPEGSISTLTIQRTEQRDSAMYRCASSLVAGILSGTDTQYFGPGTRLTVL.

On this clone itself: This may be a read error, as it is one base from a much larger clone. This rearrangement joins TRBV11-1 to TRBJ2-1, with 8 bases matching TRBD2. J was trimmed by 5 bases and V by 7 bases; bases with no gene match: 10. CDR1 and CDR2 from the germline V gene are SGHAT and FQDESV (reference sequence). This CDR3 region has 15 residues. CDR3 loop: CASILSGSIDNEQFF. The CDR3 bases are TGTGCCAGCATCCTGAGCGGGAGTATCGACAATGAGCAGTTCTTC.

This clone was picked up many times. J is TRBJ2-5 and V is TRBV10-3; 8 positions match TRBD1. The V and J ends lost 4 bases and 1 base, in that order; junction bases with no gene match: 5. This CDR3 has 15 amino acids. Germline-derived CDR1 and CDR2 are ENHRY and SYGVKD. CDR3 DNA: TGTGCCATCAGTGGGGGACAGGCAAGCCAAGAGACCCAGTACTTC. Translated, it gives CAISGGQASQETQYF.

The V and J genes are TRBV6-2 or TRBV6-3 and TRBJ2-6; TRBD2 aligns across 8 bases. This CDR3 is built from 18 residues. Germline values: CDR1 MNHEY, CDR2 SVGEGT. The V and J ends lost 5 bases and 1 base, in that order; junction bases with no gene match: 10. CDR3 sequence reads: CASSRSGGLGSGANVLTF. CDR3 bases: TGTGCCAGCAGTCGAAGCGGGGGCCTCGGTTCTGGGGCCAACGTCCTGACTTTC.

The chain couples TRBV4-1 to TRBJ1-4; D not resolved. The CDR3 runs 13 residues. CDR1 and CDR2 (germline): MGHRA, YSYEKL. V lost 3 bases and J 6 bases, leaving 8 bases between the germline ends. CDR3 nucleotide sequence: TGCGCCAGCAGCCAGAGTGGGTATGAAAAACTGTTTTTT. Its translation: CASSQSGYEKLFF.

This clone was seen many times. This sequence joins TRBV27 and TRBJ1-4, with a tentative D call TRBD1 (6 bases). This CDR3 spans 16 amino acids. V was clipped by 2 bases and J by 5 bases, with 15 bases between them. Germline values: CDR1 MNHEY, CDR2 SMNVEV (reference sequence). CDR3 protein: CASSLLGQSANEKLFF. CDR3 sequence (DNA): TGTGCCAGCAGTTTACTTGGACAGTCAGCAAATGAAAAACTGTTTTTT.

This clone was recorded at least ten times. The rearrangement joins TRBV20-1 to TRBJ1-1; perhaps TRBD1 as D (6 bases). V lost 5 bases and J lost 4, with 17 bases in between. This CDR3 is built from 14 residues. Germline V gene sequence: CDR1 DFQATT, CDR2 SNEGSKA (reference sequence). CDR3 residues: CSARGGGPGTEAFF. In DNA form, the CDR3 reads TGCAGTGCTCGGGGCGGGGGCCCTGGCACTGAAGCTTTCTTT.

This clone was recorded many times. V and J are TRBV9 and TRBJ2-1, with 13 bases lining up with TRBD2. This CDR3 is built from 18 residues. With V trimmed by 4 bases and J by 6 bases, 13 bases remained unmatched. In germline, CDR1 is SGDLS, CDR2 YYNGEE. CDR3 sequence (DNA): TGTGCCAGCAGCCCCCAAGGGGGACTAGCGGGATACTTCAATGAGCAGTTCTTC. It codes for CASSPQGGLAGYFNEQFF.